This TCR beta chain was recovered during a study of identical twins. TCRdb redid the calling of the 5' RACE reads with MiXCR, one entry per CDR3 protein. The repertoire has 250,000 or so distinct CDR3 sequences, around 8.3% of them found once; the top ten carry about 3%. This clonotype was observed many times. Another study also made use of these data, one on yellow fever vaccine responses in identical twins.

The sample comprised CD8+ T cells sorted from blood. The origin of this receptor is a woman between 18 and 30 years old in good health.

The CDR3 DNA follows: TGTGCCACCAGTGATAGGGTCGCGGGAGGGTCCTACAATGAGCAGTTCTTC. Amino acid sequence: CATSDRVAGGSYNEQFF. This sequence joins TRBV24-1 and TRBJ2-1; 9 positions match TRBD2. The length of the CDR3 is 17 residues. Germline V lookup: CDR1 KGHDR, CDR2 SFDVKD. J gave up 1 base and V 3 bases, and 6 bases lay outside the gene matches.